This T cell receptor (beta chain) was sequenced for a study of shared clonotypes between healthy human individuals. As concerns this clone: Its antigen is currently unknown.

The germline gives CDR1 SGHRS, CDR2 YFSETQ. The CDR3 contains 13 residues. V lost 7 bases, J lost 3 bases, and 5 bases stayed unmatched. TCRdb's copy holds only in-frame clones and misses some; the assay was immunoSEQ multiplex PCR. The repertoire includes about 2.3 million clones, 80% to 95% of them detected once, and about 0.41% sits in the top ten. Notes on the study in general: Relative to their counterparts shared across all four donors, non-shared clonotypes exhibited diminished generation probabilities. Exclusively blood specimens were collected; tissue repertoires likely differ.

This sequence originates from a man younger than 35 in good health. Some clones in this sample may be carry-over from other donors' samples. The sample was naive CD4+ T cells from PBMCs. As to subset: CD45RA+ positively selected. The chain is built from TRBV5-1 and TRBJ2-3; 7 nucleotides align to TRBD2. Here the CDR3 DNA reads TGCGCCAGCGCTATGGGGGGGACAGATACGCAGTATTTT. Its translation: CASAMGGTDTQYF.